This TCR beta chain is drawn from a study of long-term antiretroviral therapy in people with HIV (dated by TCRdb to between 2021 and 2022). Regarding the complete study: The earliest samples were collected about a decade before the 2015 WHO recommendation for immediate ART, when ART was typically delayed until CD4 counts fell. Whether ART initiation and durable HIV suppression were associated with changes in peripheral blood TRB repertoire composition and diversity was tested in a retrospective serial study. A total of fewer than 250 cryopreserved PBMC samples came from approximately 30 adults with confirmed HIV infection and were collected serially over a mean of approximately six years (range 1-12). Of the roughly 30 participants with HIV, roughly twelve were female. No cross-contamination during QIAcube processing was seen in test extractions of a monoclonal T-cell line run alongside approximately 36 polyclonal samples.

Participants were included only if at least one PBMC sample before ART initiation and at least two post-ART samples were available. Treatment was received in the United States of America by all participants with HIV. Before DNA extraction, cryopreserved samples of roughly 0.95-10 million PBMC were thawed and washed. At the time of the earliest PBMC sample, participants with HIV were aged between roughly 20 and 60 years. PBMC samples were contributed by each participant from 1-4 timepoints before ART initiation and 2-8 timepoints after ART initiation, with a median of 7 samples. For every participant, serial HIV viral load, CD4+ T-cell count, ART history and demographic data were obtained. Genomic DNA was extracted from unsorted PBMC with a Qiagen kit on a QIAcube, processed in batches of 12 samples. From the cysteine up to the phenylalanine, the CDR3 has a length of 14 residues. CDR3 DNA is the only sequence kept; it has 42 bases, read in frame from the first base. V sheds 2 bases and J sheds 6 bases, leaving 10 bases between their ends. CDR1 LNHDA and CDR2 SQIVND are derived from the germline V gene (reference sequence).

The immunoSEQ hsTCRB v3.0 assay was used at survey level resolution to sequence the TRB variable region. TRB sequencing targeted a depth of about 40,000-55,000 T-cell genomes per sample. TRB libraries were pooled and sequenced on an Illumina MiSeq using a v3 150-cycle kit. Per the original workflow: Repertoire analysis was run in R within a reproducible Nextflow workflow that covered QC, data transformation and analysis. LymphoSeq2, an R package for exploring AIRR-Seq data, was used to implement the custom analyses. After excluding a handful of samples that yielded fewer than 5000 total TRB sequences, approximately 170 HIV repertoires remained for analysis. Among the approximately 190 HIV repertoires that were kept, 59 were collected before ART initiation and roughly 130 were collected after ART initiation. Each repertoire was downsampled to 5000 TRB nucleotide sequences, and summary statistics were averaged across 100 downsampling iterations. TRB sequences were retained for analysis only if CDR3 regions of at least seven amino acids were present. Two measures captured diversity: a Shannon entropy-derived clonality score and the Gini coefficient. In the repertoire networks, any two of the top 5000 CDR3 amino acid sequences were linked whenever the two sequences differed by an edit distance of one. For TRB CDR3 amino acid sequences, GLIPH2 was used to predict antigen specificity groups and MHC restriction. Known CMV, EBV, HIV or tissue antigen associations were flagged by matching CDR3 amino acid sequences against VDJdb and McPAS-TCR. Pre-ART, post-ART and control groups were compared with Wilcoxon signed-rank tests and Holm-Bonferroni correction. TCRdb re-hosts the immuneACCESS table, in-frame sequences only. Its copies lack some clones; in the studies checked, an unresolved V gene accounts for under half of them, and the cause for the rest is not known. V and J calls and clone size come straight from that table; D and trimming were deduced from the DNA. This sample has some 17,000 clones in its table, and roughly 91% of those were observed once. The ten largest clones add up to 9.5% to 15% of the sample.

Regarding this clone: Which antigen it targets is not known. Within one base of it there is no much larger clone, and no base qualities were kept.

Findings and caveats that apply to the study as a whole: No data were available on ART adherence, viral resistance or therapy changes, limiting inferences about post-ART repertoire changes. Because pre-ART samples had limited cell numbers, unsorted PBMC were profiled rather than sorted CD4+ and CD8+ T cells. Expanded TRB clones identified before ART initiation dominated the repertoire across all time points, though the dominance fluctuated and decreased in many PLHIV after ART. A significant increase in TRB diversity was found to be associated with ART initiation, although TRB diversity was observed to remain significantly below that of transplant donor controls even after long-term ART. CDR3 length ranges in HIV repertoires were narrower than in controls, and network structure suggested an antigen-experienced repertoire with only a slight naive shift after ART. Since PBMC availability was limited, sequencing covered only the TCR beta chain, with no alpha chain pairing. The samples span the years 2004 to 2017, and the ART regimens used may be less effective than current regimens.

The sample was unsorted PBMCs, taken 6.9 years after starting antiretroviral therapy. The chain is encoded by TRBV19 joined to TRBJ2-2; no D gene can be assigned with confidence. The clonotype comes from a man aged 50-60 years with HIV. The nucleotide sequence is given as TGTGCCAGTAGTATAAAGGCCTCACCCGGGGAGCTGTTTTTT. The resulting protein is CASSIKASPGELFF.